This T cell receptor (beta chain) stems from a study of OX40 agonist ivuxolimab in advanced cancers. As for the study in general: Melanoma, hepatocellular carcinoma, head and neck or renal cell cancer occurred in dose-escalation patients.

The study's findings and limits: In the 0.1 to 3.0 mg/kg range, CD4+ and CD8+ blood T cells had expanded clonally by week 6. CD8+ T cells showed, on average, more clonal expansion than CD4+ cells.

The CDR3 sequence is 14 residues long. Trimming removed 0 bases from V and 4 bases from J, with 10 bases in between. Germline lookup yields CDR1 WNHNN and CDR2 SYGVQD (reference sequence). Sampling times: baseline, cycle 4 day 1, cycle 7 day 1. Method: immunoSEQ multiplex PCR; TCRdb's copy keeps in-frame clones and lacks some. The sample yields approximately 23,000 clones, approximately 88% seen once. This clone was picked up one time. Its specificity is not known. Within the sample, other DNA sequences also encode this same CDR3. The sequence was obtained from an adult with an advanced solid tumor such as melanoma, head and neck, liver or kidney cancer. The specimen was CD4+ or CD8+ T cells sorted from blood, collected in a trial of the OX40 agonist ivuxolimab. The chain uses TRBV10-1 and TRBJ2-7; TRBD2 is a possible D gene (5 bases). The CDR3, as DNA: TGCGCCAGCAGTGAGTCTGGCGGGTCTTACGAGCAGTACTTC. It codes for CASSESGGSYEQYF.